The sequence of this T cell receptor (beta chain) was determined in a study of cytomegalovirus exposure and HLA in healthy donors. V was clipped by 0 bases and J by 10 bases; unmatched bases: 14. CDR1 is MNHEY, CDR2 SMNVEV, per germline (reference sequence). CDR3 length: 16 residues. The study ran its PCR with 60 Vbeta and 13 Jbeta primers. Here immunoSEQ multiplex PCR was the method, and the copy in TCRdb shows in-frame clones only, minus some. In the table there are under 95,000 clones, roughly 75% of which are singletons. Sequenced material: PBMCs. V usage is TRBV27 and J usage is TRBJ1-2; 7 positions agree with TRBD1. This TCR was recovered from a male donor in good health and CMV-seronegative. The CDR3, as DNA: TGTGCCAGCAGTTTATCGTGGCTCCAGGGGGACTTGGACTACACCTTC. Translation: CASSLSWLQGDLDYTF.